The 25 T cell receptor beta chains given below trace back to one sample, sequenced in a study of monozygotic twins with inflammatory bowel disease. TCRdb reprocessed the 5' RACE reads; each CDR3 protein has one entry and no DNA is given. The table lists about 380,000 distinct CDR3 sequences. Sequenced material: blood. The receptors derive from a human donor with ulcerative colitis or Crohn's disease, or a healthy co-twin of an affected twin (not recorded which).

The chain recombines TRBV20-1 with TRBJ2-6. The CDR3 contains 14 residues. CDR1 and CDR2 (germline): DFQATT, SNEGSKA (reference sequence). The CDR3 sequence: CSATDERGANVLTF.

The chain uses TRBV7-2 and TRBJ2-2; with no DNA, the TCRdb D assignment of TRBD2 cannot be verified. The CDR3 length is 15 residues. Germline V gene lookup returns CDR1 SGHTA and CDR2 FQGNSA. This chain's CDR3 is CASSHSGVNTGELFF.

The CDR3 reads CASSYEGRQVETQYF. The chain recombines TRBV6-5 with TRBJ2-5; lacking DNA, the TRBD1 call made by TCRdb goes unchecked. Germline V gives CDR1 MNHEY, CDR2 SVGAGI. The CDR3 runs to 15 residues.

The V gene is TRBV5-1, the J gene TRBJ1-2; TCRdb's D call of TRBD1 is untestable without DNA. Germline V lookup: CDR1 SGHRS, CDR2 YFSETQ. CDR3 length: 15 residues. CDR3 residues: CASSLEGTGVGGYTF.

V gene TRBV6-2 or TRBV6-3 combines with J gene TRBJ2-1; TCRdb returns TRBD1, unconfirmable since there is no DNA. CDR1 and CDR2 from the germline V gene are MNHEY and SVGEGT. This CDR3 is built from 11 residues. This CDR3 reads CASSPGFEQFF.

The rearrangement joins TRBV5-1 to TRBJ2-2; TCRdb's D gene call, TRBD2, goes unchecked for lack of DNA. The CDR3 sequence is 14 residues long. Germline V gene sequence: CDR1 SGHRS, CDR2 YFSETQ. The CDR3 protein is CASSPAVNTGELFF.

The CDR3 here is CATGTVSYEQYF. V is TRBV10-3 and J is TRBJ2-7; TCRdb reports TRBD1, a call that lacks DNA to check it against. Per the germline V gene, CDR1 is ENHRY and CDR2 is SYGVKD. This CDR3 region has 12 residues.

The chain couples TRBV5-4 to TRBJ2-6; TCRdb lists TRBD1, though no DNA is available to test this call. Germline V gene data show CDR1 as SGHNT and CDR2 as YYREEE (reference sequence). The CDR3 runs to 17 residues. The CDR3 sequence: CASSPPTTGSGANVLTF.

The CDR3 region is CASSQVARTEAFF. The chain combines TRBV7-6 with TRBJ1-1. In germline, CDR1 is SGHVS, CDR2 FNYEAQ. This CDR3 has 13 residues.

The chain uses TRBV7-6 and TRBJ1-6; the TCRdb D gene call, TRBD1, has no DNA to confirm it. The CDR3 runs to 15 residues. CDR1 is SGHVS and CDR2 is FNYEAQ in the germline V gene. The CDR3 protein is CASSLVRDRESPLHF.

The chain joins TRBV27 to TRBJ2-5; the D gene TCRdb calls, TRBD2, cannot be checked with no DNA. Per germline, CDR1 MNHEY and CDR2 SMNVEV (reference sequence). The CDR3 sequence is 19 residues long. CDR3 loop: CASSLSIPTRAGLQETQYF.

V is TRBV12-3 or TRBV12-4 and J is TRBJ1-6; TCRdb designates TRBD1, a call that cannot be tested without DNA. The CDR3 runs 12 residues. CDR3 amino acids: CASKGANSPLHF.

The chain has TRBV7-8 and TRBJ1-6; TCRdb calls TRBD1, which cannot be checked without DNA. The CDR3 consists of 14 residues. Germline V gene data show CDR1 as SGHVS and CDR2 as FQNEAQ. CDR3 protein: CASRTGTDNSPLHF.

V gene TRBV10-3 combines with J gene TRBJ2-5; TCRdb returns TRBD2, unconfirmable since there is no DNA. The CDR3 totals 15 residues. Germline CDR1 and CDR2: ENHRY and SYGVKD. CDR3: CAISEQTSGGETQYF.

CDR3 amino acids: CASSSMTGGDYGYTF. The chain joins TRBV12-3 or TRBV12-4 to TRBJ1-2; TCRdb outputs TRBD1, but without DNA this stays unchecked. The CDR3 spans 15 residues.

V usage is TRBV12-3 or TRBV12-4 and J usage is TRBJ1-1; the D call of TRBD1 rests on TCRdb alone, since no DNA is present to check it. The CDR3 is 12 amino acids. The CDR3: CASNQGAGKAFF.

The chain joins TRBV7-9 to TRBJ2-7; TCRdb's assignment of TRBD2 cannot be checked, as there is no DNA. The germline CDR1 and CDR2 sequences are SEHNR and FQNEAQ (reference sequence). CDR3 length: 17 amino acids. The CDR3 spells CASSSALLDGADYEQYF.

The CDR3 loop reads CASSTAGAVGTDTQYF. The chain joins TRBV19 to TRBJ2-3; there is no DNA to check the TCRdb D call of TRBD1. The CDR3 totals 16 residues. The germline V gene has CDR1 LNHDA and CDR2 SQIVND (reference sequence).

This chain joins TRBV7-9 and TRBJ1-5; TCRdb proposes TRBD1, but this gene call is untestable without DNA. The CDR3 has 15 amino acids. Germline CDR1 SEHNR, CDR2 FQNEAQ (reference sequence). CDR3 sequence: CASSQGPTIDQPQHF.

The chain carries TRBV14 and TRBJ2-5. CDR3 length: 15 residues. From germline, CDR1 is SGHDN and CDR2 FVKESK. The CDR3 loop reads CASSQGYITQETQYF.

The chain joins TRBV18 to TRBJ1-6; the TRBD1 assignment by TCRdb is unverifiable without DNA. Germline values: CDR1 KGHSH, CDR2 LQKENI. The CDR3 consists of 15 residues. The CDR3 spells CASSPPGQGNSPLHF.

The chain combines TRBV20-1 with TRBJ1-6. Germline-derived CDR1 and CDR2 are DFQATT and SNEGSKA (reference sequence). CDR3 length equals 15 residues. This CDR3 is CSAREGGRDNSPLHF.

V and J are TRBV18 and TRBJ2-7; TCRdb reports TRBD2, a call that lacks DNA to check it against. CDR1 and CDR2 (germline): KGHSH, LQKENI. CDR3 size: 14 residues. CDR3 residues: CASSQLREAYEQYF.

V gene TRBV27 combines with J gene TRBJ1-2; without DNA, the TCRdb call of TRBD1 cannot be checked. This CDR3 contains 15 residues. CDR1 MNHEY and CDR2 SMNVEV come from the germline V gene (reference sequence). The CDR3 reads CASSLSTGGGYGYTF.

The rearrangement uses TRBV5-1 and TRBJ2-2. The CDR3 extends over 16 amino acids. Germline CDR1 and CDR2: SGHRS and YFSETQ. CDR3 sequence: CASSLSPDRSTGELFF. The full variable domain, rest sourced from reference TRBV5-1 and TRBJ2-2, is KAGVTQTPRYLIKTRGQQVTLSCSPISGHRSVSWYQQTPGQGLQFLFEYFSETQRNKGNFPGRFSGRQFSNSRSEMNVSTLELGDSALYLCASSLSPDRSTGELFFGEGSRLTVL.